A selection of T cell receptor beta chains follows, all from one sample in a study of blood T cells in healthy people across ages. TCRdb reprocessed the 5' RACE reads with MiXCR, giving one entry per CDR3 protein. Among approximately 1,000,000 distinct CDR3 sequences listed, 35% to 45% were seen once. Material for sequencing was blood. The receptors were gathered from a man aged 18-30 years in good health. Each CDR3 is given with its conserved first and last residue. D genes are given only for firm matches. Clone size is stated in some rows and not others, as once, few, many or a class when expanded.

V gene: TRBV9; clone size: few; J gene: TRBJ2-7; D gene: TRBD1; CDR3 protein: CASSRQGLHEQYF; CDR3 DNA: TGTGCCAGCAGCAGACAGGGGCTCCACGAGCAGTACTTC
V gene: TRBV20-1; clone size: NA; J gene: TRBJ2-7; D gene: NA; CDR3 protein: CSARVPDFNYGYEQYF; CDR3 DNA: TGCAGTGCTAGAGTTCCAGACTTTAACTATGGCTACGAGCAGTACTTC
V gene: TRBV9; clone size: once; J gene: TRBJ1-5; D gene: NA; CDR3 protein: CASSVGPNHQPQHF; CDR3 DNA: TGTGCCAGCAGCGTAGGGCCGAACCATCAGCCCCAGCATTTT
V gene: TRBV20-1; clone size: few; J gene: TRBJ2-5; D gene: TRBD1; CDR3 protein: CSALTPGQGEETQYF; CDR3 DNA: TGCAGTGCGCTTACCCCAGGACAGGGAGAAGAGACCCAGTACTTC
V gene: TRBV3-1; clone size: few; J gene: TRBJ2-1; D gene: TRBD2; CDR3 protein: CASSQGGTSGTRMEFF; CDR3 DNA: TGTGCCAGCAGCCAAGGAGGGACTAGCGGTACAAGGATGGAGTTCTTC
V gene: TRBV23-1; clone size: NA; J gene: TRBJ2-7; D gene: NA; CDR3 protein: CASKSTVWLYEQYF; CDR3 DNA: TGCGCCAGCAAATCGACGGTATGGCTGTACGAGCAGTACTTC
V gene: TRBV12-5; clone size: NA; J gene: TRBJ2-3; D gene: NA; CDR3 protein: CASGYQDTQYF; CDR3 DNA: TGTGCTAGTGGCTATCAAGATACGCAGTATTTT
V gene: TRBV7-9; clone size: few; J gene: TRBJ2-3; D gene: NA; CDR3 protein: CASSQPWSADTQYF; CDR3 DNA: TGTGCCAGCAGCCAACCCTGGAGTGCAGATACGCAGTATTTT
V gene: TRBV15; clone size: NA; J gene: TRBJ2-4; D gene: NA; CDR3 protein: CATSGTYLAKNIQYF; CDR3 DNA: TGTGCCACCAGTGGGACCTATCTAGCCAAAAACATTCAGTACTTC
V gene: TRBV4-3; clone size: NA; J gene: TRBJ1-2; D gene: NA; CDR3 protein: CASSQEIRASDGYTF; CDR3 DNA: TGCGCCAGCAGCCAAGAGATACGGGCCTCCGATGGCTACACCTTC
V gene: TRBV9; clone size: NA; J gene: TRBJ2-2; D gene: NA; CDR3 protein: CASSVDFYGTGELFF; CDR3 DNA: TGTGCCAGCAGCGTAGATTTCTATGGAACCGGGGAGCTGTTTTTT
V gene: TRBV4-1; clone size: few; J gene: TRBJ2-3; D gene: NA; CDR3 protein: CASSQDRGGEDTQYF; CDR3 DNA: TGCGCCAGCAGCCAAGATCGAGGGGGTGAAGATACGCAGTATTTT
V gene: TRBV10-3; clone size: NA; J gene: TRBJ1-5; D gene: NA; CDR3 protein: CAISERKEGQPQHF; CDR3 DNA: TGTGCCATCAGTGAGCGGAAGGAAGGTCAGCCCCAGCATTTT
V gene: TRBV5-1; clone size: few; J gene: TRBJ1-1; D gene: NA; CDR3 protein: CASSMGNSPEAFF; CDR3 DNA: TGCGCCAGCAGCATGGGCAACTCACCTGAAGCTTTCTTT
V gene: TRBV12-3/TRBV12-4; clone size: few; J gene: TRBJ1-2; D gene: NA; CDR3 protein: CASSLAAGFGYTF; CDR3 DNA: TGTGCCAGCAGTTTAGCTGCAGGTTTTGGCTACACCTTC
V gene: TRBV4-3; clone size: NA; J gene: TRBJ1-1; D gene: NA; CDR3 protein: CASRTRMNTEAFF; CDR3 DNA: TGCGCCAGCAGAACCAGGATGAACACTGAAGCTTTCTTT
V gene: TRBV20-1; clone size: many; J gene: TRBJ1-2; D gene: NA; CDR3 protein: CSAVLAGLYGYTF; CDR3 DNA: TGCAGTGCCGTTCTCGCAGGGCTCTATGGCTACACCTTC
V gene: TRBV20-1; clone size: few; J gene: TRBJ1-2; D gene: NA; CDR3 protein: CSARDGRPANYGYTF; CDR3 DNA: TGCAGTGCTAGAGATGGCCGGCCGGCAAACTATGGCTACACCTTC
V gene: TRBV7-8; clone size: NA; J gene: TRBJ1-5; D gene: NA; CDR3 protein: CASSLNRDDNQPQHF; CDR3 DNA: TGTGCCAGCAGCTTGAACAGGGATGACAATCAGCCCCAGCATTTT
V gene: TRBV6-6; clone size: NA; J gene: TRBJ2-3; D gene: TRBD1; CDR3 protein: CAGSDRGSSADTQYF; CDR3 DNA: TGTGCCGGCAGTGACAGGGGATCTAGCGCAGATACGCAGTATTTT
V gene: TRBV29-1; clone size: few; J gene: TRBJ1-2; D gene: TRBD1; CDR3 protein: CSVVTGVGYTF; CDR3 DNA: TGCAGCGTTGTGACAGGGGTTGGCTACACCTTC
V gene: TRBV7-2; clone size: NA; J gene: TRBJ1-2; D gene: NA; CDR3 protein: CASNPSNGYTF; CDR3 DNA: TGTGCCAGCAACCCCTCGAATGGCTACACCTTC
V gene: TRBV7-9; clone size: NA; J gene: TRBJ2-7; D gene: TRBD2; CDR3 protein: CASSYRRGGHDNEQYF; CDR3 DNA: TGTGCCAGCAGCTACCGGCGGGGGGGCCATGATAATGAGCAGTACTTC
V gene: TRBV20-1; clone size: NA; J gene: TRBJ1-2; D gene: TRBD1; CDR3 protein: CSARPDRVQGYTF; CDR3 DNA: TGCAGTGCTAGGCCCGACAGGGTGCAAGGCTACACCTTC
V gene: TRBV6-2/TRBV6-3; clone size: few; J gene: TRBJ2-1; D gene: TRBD1; CDR3 protein: CASSYPITGAFRNEQFF; CDR3 DNA: TGTGCCAGCAGTTACCCAATTACAGGGGCTTTCCGAAATGAGCAGTTCTTC
V gene: TRBV4-3; clone size: NA; J gene: TRBJ2-1; D gene: TRBD2; CDR3 protein: CASSQDVAGVYNEQFF; CDR3 DNA: TGCGCCAGCAGCCAAGATGTAGCGGGGGTTTACAATGAGCAGTTCTTC
V gene: TRBV2; clone size: NA; J gene: TRBJ2-3; D gene: NA; CDR3 protein: CASRKRDFSTDTQYF; CDR3 DNA: TGTGCCAGCAGGAAAAGGGACTTCAGCACAGATACGCAGTATTTT
V gene: TRBV12-3/TRBV12-4; clone size: NA; J gene: TRBJ2-1; D gene: NA; CDR3 protein: CASSLRTDEQFF; CDR3 DNA: TGTGCCAGCAGCCTGCGGACCGATGAGCAGTTCTTC
V gene: TRBV7-2; clone size: few; J gene: TRBJ1-1; D gene: TRBD1; CDR3 protein: CASSSDRREAFF; CDR3 DNA: TGTGCCAGCAGCTCGGACAGGCGTGAAGCTTTCTTT
V gene: TRBV28; clone size: NA; J gene: TRBJ1-2; D gene: NA; CDR3 protein: CASSPTDSENYGYTF; CDR3 DNA: TGTGCCAGCAGCCCTACGGACAGTGAAAACTATGGCTACACCTTC
V gene: TRBV11-2; clone size: NA; J gene: TRBJ2-1; D gene: TRBD2; CDR3 protein: CASSLEAGGHNEQFF; CDR3 DNA: TGTGCCAGCAGCTTAGAAGCGGGGGGCCACAATGAGCAGTTCTTC
V gene: TRBV12-3/TRBV12-4; clone size: NA; J gene: TRBJ2-3; D gene: TRBD1; CDR3 protein: CASSFFWGQGKDTQYF; CDR3 DNA: TGTGCCAGCAGTTTTTTCTGGGGACAGGGGAAAGATACGCAGTATTTT
V gene: TRBV25-1; clone size: NA; J gene: TRBJ1-1; D gene: TRBD1; CDR3 protein: CASKDRGMNTEAFF; CDR3 DNA: TGTGCCAGCAAGGACAGGGGGATGAACACTGAAGCTTTCTTT
V gene: TRBV20-1; clone size: NA; J gene: TRBJ2-2; D gene: TRBD1; CDR3 protein: CSARAGQSNTGELFF; CDR3 DNA: TGCAGTGCTAGAGCGGGACAGTCGAACACCGGGGAGCTGTTTTTT
V gene: TRBV29-1; clone size: NA; J gene: TRBJ2-3; D gene: NA; CDR3 protein: CSVRTGFTDTQYF; CDR3 DNA: TGCAGCGTGAGGACGGGGTTCACAGATACGCAGTATTTT
V gene: TRBV27; clone size: few; J gene: TRBJ1-5; D gene: NA; CDR3 protein: CASNMMFQPQHF; CDR3 DNA: TGTGCCAGCAATATGATGTTTCAGCCCCAGCATTTT
V gene: TRBV20-1; clone size: NA; J gene: TRBJ1-2; D gene: NA; CDR3 protein: CSGGAGGYTF; CDR3 DNA: TGCAGCGGGGGGGCCGGTGGCTACACCTTC
V gene: TRBV9; clone size: NA; J gene: TRBJ2-5; D gene: TRBD1; CDR3 protein: CASSADREIWGQETQYF; CDR3 DNA: TGTGCCAGCAGTGCGGACAGGGAGATATGGGGCCAAGAGACCCAGTACTTC
V gene: TRBV20-1; clone size: few; J gene: TRBJ1-1; D gene: NA; CDR3 protein: CSARVGGGSNTEAFF; CDR3 DNA: TGCAGTGCCCGAGTGGGGGGTGGGTCGAACACTGAAGCTTTCTTT
V gene: TRBV6-2/TRBV6-3; clone size: few; J gene: TRBJ2-5; D gene: TRBD2; CDR3 protein: CASSGTTIEQYF; CDR3 DNA: TGTGCCAGCAGTGGGACTACTATAGAGCAGTACTTC
V gene: TRBV12-3/TRBV12-4; clone size: few; J gene: TRBJ2-7; D gene: NA; CDR3 protein: CASSFQGMGEQYF; CDR3 DNA: TGTGCCAGCAGTTTCCAGGGGATGGGCGAGCAGTACTTC
V gene: TRBV3-1; clone size: NA; J gene: TRBJ1-1; D gene: TRBD1; CDR3 protein: CASSLSRGLSTEAFF; CDR3 DNA: TGTGCCAGCAGCCTGTCCAGGGGGCTGAGCACTGAAGCTTTCTTT
V gene: TRBV2; clone size: NA; J gene: TRBJ1-1; D gene: TRBD1; CDR3 protein: CAGSTGGAGEAFF; CDR3 DNA: TGTGCCGGCTCGACAGGGGGCGCAGGTGAAGCTTTCTTT
V gene: TRBV2; clone size: NA; J gene: TRBJ2-3; D gene: TRBD2; CDR3 protein: CASESSGGDTQYF; CDR3 DNA: TGTGCCAGCGAGTCTAGCGGGGGGGATACGCAGTATTTT
V gene: TRBV4-1; clone size: NA; J gene: TRBJ1-2; D gene: NA; CDR3 protein: CANSQGLRQSNYGYTF; CDR3 DNA: TGCGCCAACAGCCAAGGGCTGAGACAATCTAACTATGGCTACACCTTC
V gene: TRBV6-1; clone size: NA; J gene: TRBJ1-4; D gene: NA; CDR3 protein: CASSEWQGNEKLFF; CDR3 DNA: TGTGCCAGCAGTGAGTGGCAGGGTAATGAAAAACTGTTTTTT
V gene: TRBV4-1; clone size: NA; J gene: TRBJ1-1; D gene: NA; CDR3 protein: CASSQVKEEAFF; CDR3 DNA: TGCGCCAGCAGCCAAGTGAAAGAAGAAGCTTTCTTT